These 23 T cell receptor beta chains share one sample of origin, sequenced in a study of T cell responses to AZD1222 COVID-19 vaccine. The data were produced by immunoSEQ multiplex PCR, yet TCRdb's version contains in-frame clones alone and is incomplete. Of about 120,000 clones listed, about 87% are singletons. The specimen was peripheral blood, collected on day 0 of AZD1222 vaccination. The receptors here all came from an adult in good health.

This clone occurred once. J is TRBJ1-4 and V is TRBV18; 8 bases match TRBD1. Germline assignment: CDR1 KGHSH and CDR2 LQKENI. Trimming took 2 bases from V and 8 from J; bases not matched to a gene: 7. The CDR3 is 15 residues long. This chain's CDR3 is CASSPGTGGEEKLFF. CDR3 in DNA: TGTGCCAGCTCACCAGGTACAGGGGGTGAGGAAAAACTGTTTTTT.

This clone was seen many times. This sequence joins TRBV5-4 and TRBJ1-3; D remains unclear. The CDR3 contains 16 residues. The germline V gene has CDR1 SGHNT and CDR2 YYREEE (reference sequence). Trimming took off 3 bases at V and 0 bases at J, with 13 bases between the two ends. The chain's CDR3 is CASSSGGLNSGNTIYF. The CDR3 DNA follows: TGTGCCAGCAGCTCCGGAGGGCTAAACTCTGGAAACACCATATATTTT.

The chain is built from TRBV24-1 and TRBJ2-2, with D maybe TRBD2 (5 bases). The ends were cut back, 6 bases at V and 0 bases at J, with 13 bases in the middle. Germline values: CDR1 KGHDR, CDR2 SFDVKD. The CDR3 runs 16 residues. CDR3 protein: CATSPPGTTNTGELFF. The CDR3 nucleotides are TGTGCCACCAGTCCTCCGGGAACGACGAACACCGGGGAGCTGTTTTTT.

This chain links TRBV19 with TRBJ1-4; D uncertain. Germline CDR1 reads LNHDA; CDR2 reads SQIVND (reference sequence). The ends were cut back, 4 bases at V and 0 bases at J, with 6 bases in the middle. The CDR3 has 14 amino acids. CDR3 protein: CASSKWSTNEKLFF. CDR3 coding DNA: TGTGCCAGTAGTAAGTGGTCAACTAATGAAAAACTGTTTTTT.

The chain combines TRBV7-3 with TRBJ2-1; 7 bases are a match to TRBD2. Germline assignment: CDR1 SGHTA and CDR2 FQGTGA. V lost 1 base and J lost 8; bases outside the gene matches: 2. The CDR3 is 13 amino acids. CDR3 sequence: CASSLNRGDEQFF. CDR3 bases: TGTGCCAGCAGCTTAAATCGGGGGGATGAGCAGTTCTTC.

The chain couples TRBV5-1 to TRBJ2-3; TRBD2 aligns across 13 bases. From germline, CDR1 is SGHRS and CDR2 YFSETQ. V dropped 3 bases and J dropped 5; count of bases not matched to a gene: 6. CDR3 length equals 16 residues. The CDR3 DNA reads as TGCGCCAGCAGCTCGGGGGGACTAGCGGGAATAGATACGCAGTATTTT. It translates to CASSSGGLAGIDTQYF.

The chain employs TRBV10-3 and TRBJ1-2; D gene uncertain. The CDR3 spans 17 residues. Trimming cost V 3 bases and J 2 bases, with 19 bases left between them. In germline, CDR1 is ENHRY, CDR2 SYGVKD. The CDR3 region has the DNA TGTGCCATCAGTGATCGTTGCCAGGATACTGGGAACTATGGCTACACCTTC. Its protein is CAISDRCQDTGNYGYTF.

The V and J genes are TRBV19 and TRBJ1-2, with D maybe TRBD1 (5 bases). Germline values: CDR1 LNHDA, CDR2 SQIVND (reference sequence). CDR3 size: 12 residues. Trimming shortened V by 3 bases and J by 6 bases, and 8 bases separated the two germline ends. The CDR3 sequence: CASSIRQNGYTF. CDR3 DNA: TGTGCCAGTAGTATCCGACAGAATGGCTACACCTTC.

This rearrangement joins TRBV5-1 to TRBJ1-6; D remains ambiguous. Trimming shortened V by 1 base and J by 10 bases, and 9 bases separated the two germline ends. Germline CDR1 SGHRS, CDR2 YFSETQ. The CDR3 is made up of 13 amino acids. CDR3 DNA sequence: TGCGCCAGCAGCTTGTCGGGTCGGTCACCCCTCCACTTT. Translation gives CASSLSGRSPLHF.

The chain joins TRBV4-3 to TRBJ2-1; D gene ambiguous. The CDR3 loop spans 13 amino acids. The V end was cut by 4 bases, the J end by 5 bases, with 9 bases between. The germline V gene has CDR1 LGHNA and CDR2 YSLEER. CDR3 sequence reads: CASSPQVDNEQFF. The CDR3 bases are TGCGCCAGCAGCCCCCAGGTCGACAATGAGCAGTTCTTC.

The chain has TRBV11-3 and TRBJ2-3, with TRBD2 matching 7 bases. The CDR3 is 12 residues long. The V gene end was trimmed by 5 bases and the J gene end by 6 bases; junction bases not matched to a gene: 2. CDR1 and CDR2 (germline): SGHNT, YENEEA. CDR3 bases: TGTGCCAGCAGCCGAGCGGGGGATACGCAGTATTTT. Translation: CASSRAGDTQYF.

The CDR3 DNA reads TGTGCCTGGGGCGAAACAGGGCGGAACACTGAAGCTTTCTTT. This codes for CAWGETGRNTEAFF. The chain links TRBV30 to TRBJ1-1; a possible D gene is TRBD1 (6 bases). Germline assignment: CDR1 GTSNPN and CDR2 SVGIG (reference sequence). The CDR3 is 14 residues long. V dropped 5 bases and J dropped 1 base, with 14 bases sitting between them.

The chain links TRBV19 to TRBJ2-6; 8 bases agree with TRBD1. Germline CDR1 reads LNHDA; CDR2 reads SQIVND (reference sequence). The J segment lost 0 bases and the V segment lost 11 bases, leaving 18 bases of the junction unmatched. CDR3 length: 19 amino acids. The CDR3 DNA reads TGTGCCCCAGGGGGCAGGGTAAAACTCCAGGACTCTGGGGCCAACGTCCTGACTTTC. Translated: CAPGGRVKLQDSGANVLTF.

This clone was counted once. As DNA, the CDR3 is TGCGCCAGCAGCACCGGGACTAGCGACTCCATCGGGTTCTTC. Protein product: CASSTGTSDSIGFF. The chain couples TRBV5-1 to TRBJ2-1, with 10 nucleotides matching TRBD2. V dropped 4 bases and J dropped 15; count of bases not matched to a gene: 13. Looked up from germline, CDR1 is SGHRS and CDR2 is YFSETQ. The CDR3 is made up of 14 amino acids. Full variable domain (missing parts from reference TRBV5-1 and TRBJ2-1): KAGVTQTPRYLIKTRGQQVTLSCSPISGHRSVSWYQQTPGQGLQFLFEYFSETQRNKGNFPGRFSGRQFSNSRSEMNVSTLELGDSALYLCASSTGTSDSIGFFGPGTRLTVL.

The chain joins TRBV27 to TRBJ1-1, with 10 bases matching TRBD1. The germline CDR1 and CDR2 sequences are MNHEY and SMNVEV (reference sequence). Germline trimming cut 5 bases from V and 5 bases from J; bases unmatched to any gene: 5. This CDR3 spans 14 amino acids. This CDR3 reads CASSQTGGGTEAFF. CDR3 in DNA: TGTGCCAGCAGTCAGACAGGGGGCGGAACTGAAGCTTTCTTT.

As DNA, the CDR3 is TGTGCCAGCAGCAGAAATGAGCAGTTCTTC. Its protein is CASSRNEQFF. The rearrangement uses TRBV12-3 or TRBV12-4 and TRBJ2-1, with no clear D. V was cut by 6 bases and J by 7 bases, with 4 bases left in between. The CDR3 extends over 10 amino acids.

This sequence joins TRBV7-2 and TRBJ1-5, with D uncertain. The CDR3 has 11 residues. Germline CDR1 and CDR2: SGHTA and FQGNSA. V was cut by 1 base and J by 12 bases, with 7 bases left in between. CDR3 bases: TGTGCCAGCAGCTTAGGAAGAGGCCAGCATTTT. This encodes CASSLGRGQHF.

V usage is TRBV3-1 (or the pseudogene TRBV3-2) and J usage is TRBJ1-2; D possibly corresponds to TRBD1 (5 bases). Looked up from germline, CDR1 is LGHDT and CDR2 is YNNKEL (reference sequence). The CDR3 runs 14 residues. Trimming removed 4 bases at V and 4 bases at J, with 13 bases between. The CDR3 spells CASSPLGAIYGYTF. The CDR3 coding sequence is TGTGCCAGCAGCCCCCTCGGGGCGATCTATGGCTACACCTTC.

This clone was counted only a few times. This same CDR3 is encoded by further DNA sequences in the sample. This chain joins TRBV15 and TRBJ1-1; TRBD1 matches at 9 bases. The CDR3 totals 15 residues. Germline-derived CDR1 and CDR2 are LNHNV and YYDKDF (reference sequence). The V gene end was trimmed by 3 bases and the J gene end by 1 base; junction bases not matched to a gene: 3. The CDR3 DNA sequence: TGTGCCACCAGCAGGGACAGGGGCGCGAACACTGAAGCTTTCTTT. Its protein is CATSRDRGANTEAFF.

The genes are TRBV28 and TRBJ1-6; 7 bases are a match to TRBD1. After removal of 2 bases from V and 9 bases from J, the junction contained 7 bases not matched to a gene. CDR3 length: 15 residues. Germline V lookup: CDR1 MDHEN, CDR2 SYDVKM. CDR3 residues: CASSLLDRVASPLHF. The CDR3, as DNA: TGTGCCAGCAGTTTACTCGACAGGGTAGCTTCACCCCTCCACTTT. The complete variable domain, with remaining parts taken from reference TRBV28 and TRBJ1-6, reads DVKVTQSSRYLVKRTGEKVFLECVQDMDHENMFWYRQDPGLGLRLIYFSYDVKMKEKGDIPEGYSVSREKKERFSLILESASTNQTSMYLCASSLLDRVASPLHFGNGTRLTVT.

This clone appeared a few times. CDR3 region: CASSEFYEQYF. In DNA form, the CDR3 reads TGTGCCAGCAGTGAGTTCTACGAGCAGTACTTC. V gene TRBV6-6 combines with J gene TRBJ2-7, with unresolved D. The ends were cut back, 5 bases at V and 3 bases at J, with 5 bases in the middle. In germline, CDR1 is MNHNY, CDR2 SVGAGI (reference sequence). The CDR3 totals 11 residues.

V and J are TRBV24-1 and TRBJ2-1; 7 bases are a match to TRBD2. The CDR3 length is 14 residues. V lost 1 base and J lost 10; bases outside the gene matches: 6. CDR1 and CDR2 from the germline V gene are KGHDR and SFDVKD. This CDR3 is CATSDLGPAGEQFF. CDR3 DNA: TGTGCCACCAGTGATTTAGGACCAGCGGGGGAGCAGTTCTTC.

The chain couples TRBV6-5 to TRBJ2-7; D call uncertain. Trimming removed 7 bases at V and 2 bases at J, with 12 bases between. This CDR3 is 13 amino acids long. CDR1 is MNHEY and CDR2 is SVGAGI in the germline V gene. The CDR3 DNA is TGTGCCAGCACCGAACGGCAGACCTACGAGCAGTACTTC. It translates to CASTERQTYEQYF.